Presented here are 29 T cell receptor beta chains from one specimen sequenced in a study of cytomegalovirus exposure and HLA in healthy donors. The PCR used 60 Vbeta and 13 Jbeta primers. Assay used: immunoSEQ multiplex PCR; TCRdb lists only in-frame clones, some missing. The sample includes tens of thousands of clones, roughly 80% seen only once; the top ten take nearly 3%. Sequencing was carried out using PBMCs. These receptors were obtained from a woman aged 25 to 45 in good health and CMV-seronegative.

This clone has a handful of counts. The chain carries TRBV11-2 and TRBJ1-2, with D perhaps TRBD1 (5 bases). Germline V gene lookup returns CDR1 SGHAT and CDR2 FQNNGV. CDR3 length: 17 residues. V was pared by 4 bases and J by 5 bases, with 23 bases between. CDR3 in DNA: TGTGCCAGCAGCTCGATTCGCTACTCAGGACAAAAGTATGGCTACACCTTC. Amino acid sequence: CASSSIRYSGQKYGYTF.

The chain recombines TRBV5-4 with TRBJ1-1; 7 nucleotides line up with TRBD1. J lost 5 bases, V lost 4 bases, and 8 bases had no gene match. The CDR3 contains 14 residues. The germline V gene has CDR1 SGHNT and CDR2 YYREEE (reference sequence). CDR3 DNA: TGTGCCAGCAGCCCCGACAGGGCAAGGACTGAAGCTTTCTTT. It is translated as CASSPDRARTEAFF.

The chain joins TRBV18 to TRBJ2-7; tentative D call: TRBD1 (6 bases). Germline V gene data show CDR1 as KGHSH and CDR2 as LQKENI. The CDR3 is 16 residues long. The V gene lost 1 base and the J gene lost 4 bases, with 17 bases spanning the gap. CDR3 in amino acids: CASSPLGQGRTYEQYV. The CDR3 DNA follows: TGTGCCAGCTCACCACTAGGGCAGGGGCGAACGTACGAGCAGTACGTC.

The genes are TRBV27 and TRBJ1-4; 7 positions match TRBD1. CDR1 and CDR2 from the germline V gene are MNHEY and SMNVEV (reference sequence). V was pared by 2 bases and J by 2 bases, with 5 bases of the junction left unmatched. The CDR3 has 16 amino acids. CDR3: CASSLTGVWTNEKLFF. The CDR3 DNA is TGTGCCAGCAGTTTAACAGGGGTCTGGACTAATGAAAAACTGTTTTTT.

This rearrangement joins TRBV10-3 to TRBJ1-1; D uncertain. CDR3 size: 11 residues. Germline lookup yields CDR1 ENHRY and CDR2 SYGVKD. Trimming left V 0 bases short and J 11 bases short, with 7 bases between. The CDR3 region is CAISESLVAFF. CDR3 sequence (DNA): TGTGCCATCAGTGAGTCGTTAGTGGCTTTCTTT.

CDR3 protein: CASSLGPRTGGNTEAFF. The DNA for the CDR3 is TGCGCCAGCAGCTTGGGCCCGCGGACAGGGGGAAACACTGAAGCTTTCTTT. The chain combines TRBV5-1 with TRBJ1-1, with 10 positions matching TRBD1. V shed 0 bases, J shed 2 bases, and the junction held 7 bases outside the gene matches. This CDR3 has 17 amino acids. CDR1 and CDR2 (germline): SGHRS, YFSETQ.

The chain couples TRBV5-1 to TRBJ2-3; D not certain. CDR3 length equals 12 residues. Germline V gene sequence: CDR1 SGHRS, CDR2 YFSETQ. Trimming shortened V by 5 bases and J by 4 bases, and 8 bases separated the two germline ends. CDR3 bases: TGCGCCAGCAGTCAGGAAGCAGATACGCAGTATTTT. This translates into CASSQEADTQYF.

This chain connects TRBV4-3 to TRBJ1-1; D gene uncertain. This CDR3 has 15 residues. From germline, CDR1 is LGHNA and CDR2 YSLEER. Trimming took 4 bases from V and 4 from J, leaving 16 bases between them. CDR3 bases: TGCGCCAGCAGCCCCCTGCGAGTCGTGGTCACTGAAGCTTTCTTT. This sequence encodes CASSPLRVVVTEAFF.

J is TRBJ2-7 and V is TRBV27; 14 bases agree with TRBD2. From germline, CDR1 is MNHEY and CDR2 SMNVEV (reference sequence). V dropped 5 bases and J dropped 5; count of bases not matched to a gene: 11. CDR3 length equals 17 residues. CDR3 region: CASSPRRGTSGSHEQYV. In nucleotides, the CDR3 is TGTGCCAGCAGTCCGCGACGCGGGACTAGCGGGAGCCACGAGCAGTACGTC.

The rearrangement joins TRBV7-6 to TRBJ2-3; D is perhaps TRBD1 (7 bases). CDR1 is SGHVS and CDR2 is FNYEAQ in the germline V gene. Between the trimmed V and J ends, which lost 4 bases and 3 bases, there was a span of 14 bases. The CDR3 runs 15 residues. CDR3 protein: CASSSRGEKTDTQYF. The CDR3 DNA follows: TGTGCCAGCAGCTCCAGGGGGGAGAAGACAGATACGCAGTATTTT.

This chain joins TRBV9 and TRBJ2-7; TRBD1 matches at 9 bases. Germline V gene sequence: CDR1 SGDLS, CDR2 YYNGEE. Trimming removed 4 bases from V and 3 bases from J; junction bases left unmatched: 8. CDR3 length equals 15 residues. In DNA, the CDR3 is TGTGCCAGCAGCTCAAGCGGGACAGGGATCTACGAGCAGTACTTC. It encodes CASSSSGTGIYEQYF.

CDR3 DNA sequence: TGTGCCAGCAGCTTGAGGCGACAGCCCCTGGACACTGAAGCTTTCTTT. The encoded protein is CASSLRRQPLDTEAFF. The chain is built from TRBV7-8 and TRBJ1-1; D may be TRBD1 (5 bases). V gave up 3 bases and J gave up 3 bases, with 17 bases separating them. This CDR3 contains 16 residues. Germline V gene sequence: CDR1 SGHVS, CDR2 FQNEAQ. Supplemented by reference TRBV7-8 and TRBJ1-1, the full variable domain reads GAGVSQSPRYKVAKRGQDVALRCDPISGHVSLFWYQQALGQGPEFLTYFQNEAQLDKSGLPSDRFFAERPEGSVSTLKIQRTQQEDSAVYLCASSLRRQPLDTEAFFGQGTRLTVV.

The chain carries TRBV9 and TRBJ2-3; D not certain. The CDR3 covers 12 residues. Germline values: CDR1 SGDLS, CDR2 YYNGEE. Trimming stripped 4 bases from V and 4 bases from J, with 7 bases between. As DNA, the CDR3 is TGTGCCAGCAGCACTCGTCCAGATACGCAGTATTTT. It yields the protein CASSTRPDTQYF.

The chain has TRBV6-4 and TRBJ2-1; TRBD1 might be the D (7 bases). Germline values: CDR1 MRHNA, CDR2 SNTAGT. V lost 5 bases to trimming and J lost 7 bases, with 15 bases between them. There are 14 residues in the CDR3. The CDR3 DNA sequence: TGTGCCAGCAGTTTTGAGGGGGCGGGAAATGAGCAGTTCTTC. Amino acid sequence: CASSFEGAGNEQFF.

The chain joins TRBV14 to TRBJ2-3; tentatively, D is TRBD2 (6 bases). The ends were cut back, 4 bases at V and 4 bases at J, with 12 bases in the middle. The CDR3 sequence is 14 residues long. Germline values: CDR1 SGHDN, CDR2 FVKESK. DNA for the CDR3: TGTGCCAGCAGCCGGCGGGACTGGGCAGATACGCAGTATTTT. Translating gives CASSRRDWADTQYF.

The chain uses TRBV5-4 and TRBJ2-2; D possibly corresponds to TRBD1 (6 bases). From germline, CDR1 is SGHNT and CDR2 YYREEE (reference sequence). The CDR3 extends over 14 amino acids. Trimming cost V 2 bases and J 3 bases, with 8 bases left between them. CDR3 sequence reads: CASSFQGHTGELFF. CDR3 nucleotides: TGTGCCAGCAGCTTCCAGGGGCACACCGGGGAGCTGTTTTTT.

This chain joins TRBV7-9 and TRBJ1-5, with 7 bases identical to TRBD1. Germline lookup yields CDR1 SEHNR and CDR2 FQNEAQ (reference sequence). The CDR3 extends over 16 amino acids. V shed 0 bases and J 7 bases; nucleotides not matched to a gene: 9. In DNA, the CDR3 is TGTGCCAGCAGCTTAGCAGGGACAGCTCTCAACCAGCCCCAGCATTTT. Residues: CASSLAGTALNQPQHF. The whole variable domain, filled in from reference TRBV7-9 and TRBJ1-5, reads DTGVSQNPRHKITKRGQNVTFRCDPISEHNRLYWYRQTLGQGPEFLTYFQNEAQLEKSRLLSDRFSAERPKGSFSTLEIQRTEQGDSAMYLCASSLAGTALNQPQHFGDGTRLSIL.

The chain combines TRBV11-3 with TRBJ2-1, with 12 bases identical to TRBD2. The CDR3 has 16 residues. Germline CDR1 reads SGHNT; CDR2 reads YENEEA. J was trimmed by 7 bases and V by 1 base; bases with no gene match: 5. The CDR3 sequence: CASSLGLAGVWNEQFF. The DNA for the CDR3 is TGTGCCAGCAGCTTAGGACTAGCGGGAGTTTGGAATGAGCAGTTCTTC.

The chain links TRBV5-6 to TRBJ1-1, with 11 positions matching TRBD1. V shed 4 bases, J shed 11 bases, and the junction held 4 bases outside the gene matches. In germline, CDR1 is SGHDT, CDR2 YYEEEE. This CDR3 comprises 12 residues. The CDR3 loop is CASSPDRGPAFF. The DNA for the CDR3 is TGTGCCAGCAGCCCGGACAGGGGGCCGGCTTTCTTT.

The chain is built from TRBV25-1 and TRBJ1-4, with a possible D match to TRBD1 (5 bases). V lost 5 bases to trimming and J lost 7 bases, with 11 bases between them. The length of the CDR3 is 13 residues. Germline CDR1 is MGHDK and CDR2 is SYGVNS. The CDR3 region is CASSYPGGEKLFF. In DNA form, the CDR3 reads TGTGCCAGCAGTTATCCGGGGGGTGAAAAACTGTTTTTT.

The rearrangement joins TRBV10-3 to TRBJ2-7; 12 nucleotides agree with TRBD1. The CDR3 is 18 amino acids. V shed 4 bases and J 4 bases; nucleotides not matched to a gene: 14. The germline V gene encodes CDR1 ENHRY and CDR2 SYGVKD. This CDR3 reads CAISATQGGDRGLYEQYF. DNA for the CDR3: TGTGCCATCAGTGCCACCCAGGGTGGGGACAGGGGGCTTTACGAGCAGTACTTC.

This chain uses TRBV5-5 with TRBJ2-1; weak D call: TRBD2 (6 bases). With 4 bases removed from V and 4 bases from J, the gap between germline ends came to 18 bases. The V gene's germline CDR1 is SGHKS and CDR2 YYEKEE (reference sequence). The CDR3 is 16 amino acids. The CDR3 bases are TGTGCCAGCAGCCCCATCTTGGGGGGATTTTACAATGAGCAGTTCTTC. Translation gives CASSPILGGFYNEQFF.

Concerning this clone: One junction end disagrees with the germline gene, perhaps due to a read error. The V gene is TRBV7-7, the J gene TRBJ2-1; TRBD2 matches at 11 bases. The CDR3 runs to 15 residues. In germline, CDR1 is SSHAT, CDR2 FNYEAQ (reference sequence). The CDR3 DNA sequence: TGTGCTAGCAGCCGGGGGACTAGCGGTTACAATGAGCAGTTCTTC. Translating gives CASSRGTSGYNEQFF.

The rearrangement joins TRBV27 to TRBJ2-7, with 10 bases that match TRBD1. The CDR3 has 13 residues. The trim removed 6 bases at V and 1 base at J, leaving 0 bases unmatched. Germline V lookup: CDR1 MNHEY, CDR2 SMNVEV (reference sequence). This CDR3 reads CASRGQGSYEQYF. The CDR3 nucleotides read TGTGCCAGCAGGGGACAGGGGTCCTACGAGCAGTACTTC.

CDR3 protein: CASSQESAGRQETQYF. CDR3 sequence (DNA): TGCGCCAGCAGCCAAGAGTCAGCAGGGCGACAAGAGACCCAGTACTTC. The chain employs TRBV4-1 and TRBJ2-5, with D possibly being TRBD1 (5 bases). Germline CDR1 is MGHRA and CDR2 is YSYEKL. The CDR3 length is 16 residues. Between the trimmed V and J ends, which lost 0 bases and 2 bases, there was a span of 13 bases.

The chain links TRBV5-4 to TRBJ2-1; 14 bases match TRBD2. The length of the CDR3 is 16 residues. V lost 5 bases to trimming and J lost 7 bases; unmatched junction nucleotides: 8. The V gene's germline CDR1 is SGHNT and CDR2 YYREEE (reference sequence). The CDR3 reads CASSPPGLAGDNEQFF. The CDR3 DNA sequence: TGTGCCAGCAGTCCCCCGGGACTAGCGGGAGATAATGAGCAGTTCTTC.

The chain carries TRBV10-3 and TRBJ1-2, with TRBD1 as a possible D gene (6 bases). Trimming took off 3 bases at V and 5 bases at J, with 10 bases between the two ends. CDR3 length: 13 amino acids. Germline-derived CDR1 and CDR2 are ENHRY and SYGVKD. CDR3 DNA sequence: TGTGCCATCAGTGACCTACAGGGATATGGCTACACCTTC. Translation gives CAISDLQGYGYTF.

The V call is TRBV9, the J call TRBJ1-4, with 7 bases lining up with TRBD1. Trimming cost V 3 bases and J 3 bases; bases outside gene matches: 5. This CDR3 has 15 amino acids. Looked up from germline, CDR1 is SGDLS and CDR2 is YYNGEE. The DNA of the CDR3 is TGTGCCAGCAGCGCCGGGACAGTGGCTAATGAAAAACTGTTTTTT. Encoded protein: CASSAGTVANEKLFF.

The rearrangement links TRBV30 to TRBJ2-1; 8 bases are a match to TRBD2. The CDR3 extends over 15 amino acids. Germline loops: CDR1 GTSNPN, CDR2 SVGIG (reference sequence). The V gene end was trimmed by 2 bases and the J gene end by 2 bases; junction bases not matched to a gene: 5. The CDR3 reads CAWSQSGSPYNEQFF. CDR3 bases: TGTGCCTGGAGTCAAAGCGGGAGCCCCTACAATGAGCAGTTCTTC.